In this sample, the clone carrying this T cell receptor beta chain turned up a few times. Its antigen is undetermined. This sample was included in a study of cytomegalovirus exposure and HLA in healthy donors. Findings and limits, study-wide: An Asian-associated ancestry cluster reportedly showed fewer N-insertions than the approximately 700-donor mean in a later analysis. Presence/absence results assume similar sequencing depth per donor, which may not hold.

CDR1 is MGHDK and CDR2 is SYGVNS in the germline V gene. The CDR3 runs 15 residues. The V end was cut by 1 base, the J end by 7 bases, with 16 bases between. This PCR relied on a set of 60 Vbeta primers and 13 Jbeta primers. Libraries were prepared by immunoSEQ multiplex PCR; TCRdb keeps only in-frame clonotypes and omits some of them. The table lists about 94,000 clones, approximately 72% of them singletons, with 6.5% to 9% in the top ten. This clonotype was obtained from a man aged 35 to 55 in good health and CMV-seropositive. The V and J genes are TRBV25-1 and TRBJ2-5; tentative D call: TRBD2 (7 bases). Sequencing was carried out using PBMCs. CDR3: CASSEWGGPRGTQYF. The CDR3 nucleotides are TGTGCCAGCAGTGAATGGGGGGGCCCCCGGGGGACCCAGTACTTC.